The sequence of this TCR beta chain was determined in a study of cytomegalovirus exposure and HLA in healthy donors. The CDR3 consists of 18 residues. After removal of 4 bases from V and 1 base from J, the junction contained 8 bases not matched to a gene. The germline CDR1 and CDR2 sequences are SNHLY and FYNNEI. Amplification used 60 Vbeta primers and 13 Jbeta primers. Sequenced by immunoSEQ multiplex PCR; TCRdb stores in-frame clones only, minus some. The sample shows about 180,000 clones, around three quarters of them seen only once. A note on this clone: Its cognate antigen is unknown.

The study's findings and limits: V- and J-gene trimming in TCR beta was tied to a missense DCLRE1C variant by an analysis performed later. The study assumed roughly uniform donor sequencing depth for presence/absence analyses. It is likely that the observed cluster of highly shared sequence variants was a sequencing artifact. The study labeled about 160 TCR beta chains cytomegalovirus-associated.

The origin of this receptor is a woman younger than 45 in good health and CMV-seropositive. V is TRBV2 and J is TRBJ2-1, with 12 bases that match TRBD2. The sequenced material came from PBMCs. The CDR3 DNA sequence: TGTGCCAGCAGTGCCACTAGCGGGGGGCCCCGATCCTACAATGAGCAGTTCTTC. Protein: CASSATSGGPRSYNEQFF. The whole variable domain, filled in from reference TRBV2 and TRBJ2-1, reads EPEVTQTPSHQVTQMGQEVILRCVPISNHLYFYWYRQILGQKVEFLVSFYNNEISEKSEIFDDQFSVERPDGSNFTLKIRSTKLEDSAMYFCASSATSGGPRSYNEQFFGPGTRLTVL.